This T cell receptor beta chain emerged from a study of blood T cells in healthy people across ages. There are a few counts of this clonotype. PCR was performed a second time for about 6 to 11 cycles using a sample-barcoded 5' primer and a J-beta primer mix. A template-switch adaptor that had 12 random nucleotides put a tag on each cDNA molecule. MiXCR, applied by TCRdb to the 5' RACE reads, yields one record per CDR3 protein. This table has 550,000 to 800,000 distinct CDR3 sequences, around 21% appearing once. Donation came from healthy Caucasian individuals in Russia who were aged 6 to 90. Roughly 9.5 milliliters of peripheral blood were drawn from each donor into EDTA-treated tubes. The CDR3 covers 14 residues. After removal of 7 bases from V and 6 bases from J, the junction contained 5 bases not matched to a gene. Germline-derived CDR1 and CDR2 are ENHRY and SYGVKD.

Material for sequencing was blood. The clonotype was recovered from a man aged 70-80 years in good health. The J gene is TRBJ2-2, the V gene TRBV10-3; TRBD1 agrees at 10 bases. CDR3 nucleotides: TGTGCCATCAAAAGACAGGGGGCGCCCGGGGAGCTGTTTTTT. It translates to CAIKRQGAPGELFF.